Listed below are T cell receptor beta chains from one sample, sequenced in a study of blood T cell repertoires in COVID-19. TCRdb's table, derived via immunoSEQ multiplex PCR, lists solely in-frame clones and lacks some. Here the sample spans some 350,000 clones, roughly 90% being singletons. The sequencing input was peripheral blood. These receptors all come from a woman between 25 and 40 years old with COVID-19, enrolled during active disease. Both conserved end residues are part of each CDR3. A D gene is named only where the DNA matches it firmly. The listing skips clone size in some rows; elsewhere it reads once, few, many or a size class.

length,size,D,J,V,CDR3,DNA
15,.,.,TRBJ2-2,TRBV19,CASSIVQKDTGELFF,TGTGCCAGTAGTATCGTACAGAAAGACACCGGGGAGCTGTTTTTT
16,few,.,TRBJ1-1,TRBV5-4,CASSPEEISLNTEAFF,TGTGCCAGCAGCCCCGAGGAGATATCGCTGAACACTGAAGCTTTCTTT
15,.,.,TRBJ1-1,TRBV6-5,CASSYTFQGNTEAFF,TGTGCCAGCAGTTACACGTTCCAGGGGAACACTGAAGCTTTCTTT
16,.,TRBD2,TRBJ2-2,TRBV29-1,CSATGLAGGNTGELFF,TGCAGCGCTACCGGACTAGCGGGAGGGAACACCGGGGAGCTGTTTTTT
15,once,.,TRBJ1-6,TRBV5-1,CASSLAGILLSPLHF,TGCGCCAGCAGCTTGGCCGGGATACTCCTTTCACCCCTCCACTTT
16,.,.,TRBJ2-1,TRBV7-8,CASSFGGLPRYNEQFF,TGTGCCAGCAGCTTCGGGGGACTTCCCCGATACAATGAGCAGTTCTTC
15,once,.,TRBJ2-3,TRBV5-4,CASSLTGLLTDTQYF,TGTGCCAGCAGCTTGACCGGACTGCTCACAGATACGCAGTATTTT
16,.,.,TRBJ1-1,TRBV5-1,CASSPNIQGTNTEAFF,TGCGCCAGCAGCCCCAACATACAGGGAACGAACACTGAAGCTTTCTTT
11,.,.,TRBJ2-1,TRBV4-1,CASGGTVEQFF,TGCGCCAGCGGGGGGACAGTAGAGCAGTTCTTC
17,.,TRBD2,TRBJ2-5,TRBV4-2,CASSRTISGGGQETQYF,TGTGCCAGCAGCCGGACTATTAGCGGGGGGGGTCAAGAGACCCAGTACTTC
15,.,.,TRBJ1-6,TRBV11-2,CASSLAGQYNSPLHF,TGTGCCAGCAGCTTAGCCGGACAGTATAATTCACCCCTCCACTTT
15,.,.,TRBJ1-1,TRBV5-1,CASSPIMTGATEAFF,TGCGCCAGCAGCCCGATTATGACAGGCGCAACTGAAGCTTTCTTT
14,once,.,TRBJ2-7,TRBV7-2,CASSLEAGYGEQYF,TGTGCCAGCAGCTTAGAGGCGGGGTACGGGGAGCAGTACTTC
13,once,TRBD1,TRBJ1-2,TRBV29-1,CSAITRQGLDYTF,TGCAGCGCTATCACCCGACAGGGTCTGGACTACACCTTC
16,few,TRBD1,TRBJ1-1,TRBV11-3,CASSLDGDRKGTEAFF,TGTGCCAGCAGCTTAGATGGGGACAGGAAAGGAACTGAAGCTTTCTTT
15,.,.,TRBJ1-2,TRBV3-1/TRBV3-2,CASSREGGMNYGYTF,TGTGCCAGCAGCAGAGAGGGGGGGATGAACTATGGCTACACCTTC
14,.,.,TRBJ2-5,TRBV6-5,CASSYSAVQETQYF,TGTGCCAGCAGTTACTCAGCCGTTCAAGAGACCCAGTACTTC
18,.,TRBD1,TRBJ1-6,TRBV28,CASSYPRTGLTYNSPLHF,TGTGCCAGCAGTTACCCCAGGACAGGACTCACCTATAATTCACCCCTCCACTTT
15,.,TRBD2,TRBJ2-4,TRBV4-1,CASSRLAVAKNIQYF,TGCGCCAGCAGCCGACTAGCGGTAGCCAAAAACATTCAGTACTTC
15,.,TRBD1,TRBJ1-2,TRBV6-1,CASSEAVDRIYGYTF,TGTGCCAGCAGTGAAGCGGTGGACAGGATCTATGGCTACACCTTC
19,.,.,TRBJ2-3,TRBV28,CASSSTSRSQGMGTDTQYF,TGTGCCAGCAGTTCAACCTCACGATCCCAGGGGATGGGCACAGATACGCAGTATTTT
14,.,TRBD1,TRBJ1-2,TRBV6-5,CASSPGGIYYGYTF,TGTGCCAGCAGTCCAGGGGGGATCTACTATGGCTACACCTTC
14,.,.,TRBJ1-2,TRBV15,CATSREGRAHGYTF,TGTGCCACCAGCAGAGAGGGCAGGGCCCATGGCTACACCTTC
17,.,.,TRBJ2-2,TRBV6-2/TRBV6-3,CASSYSGGSWNTGELFF,TGTGCCAGCAGTTACTCGGGCGGGTCCTGGAACACCGGGGAGCTGTTTTTT
12,.,.,TRBJ1-2,TRBV19,CASRTGSYGYTF,TGTGCCTCTAGAACAGGGAGCTATGGCTACACCTTC
15,.,TRBD2,TRBJ2-1,TRBV11-2,CASSLTSGDYNEQFF,TGTGCCAGCAGCTTAACTAGCGGGGACTACAATGAGCAGTTCTTC
16,.,TRBD2,TRBJ2-5,TRBV6-2/TRBV6-3,CASSKRTSGAQETQYF,TGTGCCAGCAGCAAGAGGACTAGCGGGGCACAAGAGACCCAGTACTTC
19,once,TRBD2,TRBJ2-3,TRBV7-2,CASTLSRHLTSGGTDTQYF,TGTGCCAGCACCTTGTCTCGCCATCTAACTAGCGGGGGCACAGATACGCAGTATTTT
16,.,TRBD1,TRBJ2-1,TRBV11-3,CASSPSGTGVYNEQFF,TGTGCCAGCAGCCCATCCGGGACAGGGGTCTACAATGAGCAGTTCTTC
15,.,TRBD2,TRBJ2-7,TRBV5-6,CASSTKRGGGDEQYF,TGTGCCAGCAGCACCAAGCGGGGGGGCGGAGACGAGCAGTACTTC
10,.,.,TRBJ2-1,TRBV12-3/TRBV12-4,CASGSGEQFF,TGTGCCAGCGGTAGCGGTGAGCAGTTCTTC
18,.,TRBD1,TRBJ1-1,TRBV5-6,CASSLYGLGGQSNTEAFF,TGTGCCAGCAGCTTGTACGGACTGGGGGGACAGAGTAACACTGAAGCTTTCTTT
12,.,.,TRBJ1-1,TRBV11-2,CASSLDRSEAFF,TGTGCCAGCAGCTTAGACCGGTCCGAAGCTTTCTTT
13,once,.,TRBJ2-7,TRBV24-1,CATSDWDTHEQYF,TGTGCCACCAGTGATTGGGACACCCACGAGCAGTACTTC